This T cell receptor beta chain is from a study of beta chain features in type 1 diabetes. Findings and limits, study-wide: In cDNA sequencing, cells with high TCR expression could be over-represented.

This clone came up a few times. Its antigen is unidentified. CDR1 and CDR2 from the germline V gene are SGHRS and YFSETQ. This CDR3 region has 16 residues. Trimming took 4 bases from V and 4 from J; bases not matched to a gene: 9. Investigators reverse transcribed all isolated RNA, so they sequenced expressed TCRB transcripts. The repertoire was sequenced with immunoSEQ multiplex PCR; TCRdb's copy has only in-frame clones and lacks some. Seen here are just over 450,000 clones, about 32% observed once, and the top ten hold around 0.065%. V usage is TRBV5-1 and J usage is TRBJ2-1, with TRBD1 identical over 9 bases. The sequence was obtained from a man between 18 and 29 years old in good health. Sequencing was performed on naive CD4+ T cells from blood. The CDR3 spells CASSPLDRGPYNEQFF. The DNA for the CDR3 is TGCGCCAGCAGCCCGCTGGACAGGGGCCCTTACAATGAGCAGTTCTTC.